This T cell receptor (beta chain) was identified in a study of CD8 T cells in ankylosing spondylitis. TCRdb processed the 5' RACE reads anew with MiXCR; each CDR3 protein has one entry. The top ten hold around 19% of the sample, which has under 950,000 distinct CDR3 sequences, 15% to 20% seen once. This clonotype came up a few times. Its antigen remains unknown. Germline V gives CDR1 LGHNA, CDR2 YSLEER. V lost 1 base to trimming and J lost 4 bases; unmatched junction nucleotides: 14. The CDR3 length is 18 residues. Study-level results: Seemingly distinctive of ankylosing spondylitis blood was a TCR beta motif formed by eight highly homologous variants. The study looked at matched synovial fluid samples from ankylosing spondylitis patients. Disease-linked clones were reported to be significantly enriched there.

The specimen was blood, either unsorted or a sorted T cell fraction (not recorded which). The clonotype was recovered from a male donor with ankylosing spondylitis. The rearrangement links TRBV4-3 to TRBJ2-3; 7 bases map to TRBD2. The CDR3 DNA follows: TGCGCCAGCAGCCAAGGTCACCCGGGACTAAGTTTTCCAGATACGCAGTATTTT. It codes for CASSQGHPGLSFPDTQYF.